This T cell receptor (beta chain) was recorded in a study of technical replicates of blood from a handful of donors. With 1 base removed from V and 5 bases from J, the gap between germline ends came to 12 bases. CDR1 is SGHNT, CDR2 YYREEE, per germline (reference sequence). The CDR3 has 14 residues. Here immunoSEQ multiplex PCR was the method, and the copy in TCRdb shows in-frame clones only, minus some. In the table there are some 82,000 clones, roughly 94% of which are singletons. The source material was T cells isolated from PBMCs. This sequence was found in a human donor in good health. The J gene is TRBJ2-5, the V gene TRBV5-4; D not certain. CDR3 sequence (DNA): TGTGCCAGCAGCTTGTTTCACATGCTGGAGACCCAGTACTTC. As protein: CASSLFHMLETQYF.